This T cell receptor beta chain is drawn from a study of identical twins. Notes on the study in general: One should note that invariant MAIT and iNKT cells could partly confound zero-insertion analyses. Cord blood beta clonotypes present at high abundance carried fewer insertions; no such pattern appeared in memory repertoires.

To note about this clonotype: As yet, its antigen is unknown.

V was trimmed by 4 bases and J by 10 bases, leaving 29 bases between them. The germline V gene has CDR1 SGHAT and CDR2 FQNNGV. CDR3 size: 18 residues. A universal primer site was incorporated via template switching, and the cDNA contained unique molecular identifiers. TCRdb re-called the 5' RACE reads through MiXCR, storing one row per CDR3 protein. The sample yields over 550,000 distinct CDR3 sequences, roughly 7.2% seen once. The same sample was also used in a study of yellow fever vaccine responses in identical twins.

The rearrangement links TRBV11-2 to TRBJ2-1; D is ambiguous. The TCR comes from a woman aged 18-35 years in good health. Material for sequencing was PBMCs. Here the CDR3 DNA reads TGTGCCAGCAGCTGGATGACTGTTGGGGAAGCGCTACAACAGGAGCAGTTCTTC. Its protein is CASSWMTVGEALQQEQFF.